The 24 T cell receptor beta chains presented below share a single source sample, sequenced in a study of cytomegalovirus exposure and HLA in healthy donors (dated by TCRdb to the late 2010s). Libraries came from the immunoSEQ multiplex PCR assay. TCRdb stores this immuneACCESS table with in-frame sequences only. Part of the clones is absent; in the studies checked, under half of the shortfall reflects unresolved V genes, and no reason is known for the rest. The sample profile shows approximately 82,000 clones; 93% of them were found once. Of the sample, 0.65% to 0.8% is held by the ten largest clones. Specimen: PBMCs. The receptor set was obtained from a man between 18 and 35 years old in good health and CMV-seronegative.

The V and J genes are TRBV7-2 and TRBJ2-5; no firm D call. Per germline, CDR1 SGHTA and CDR2 FQGNSA. V was cut by 1 base and J by 5 bases, with 11 bases left in between. The CDR3 length is 14 residues. The CDR3 coding sequence is TGTGCCAGCAGCTTAGGACTCCGCGTCGAGACCCAGTACTTC. Residues: CASSLGLRVETQYF.

The rearrangement joins TRBV5-1 to TRBJ2-7, with D unclear. The CDR3 consists of 16 residues. CDR1 and CDR2 from the germline V gene are SGHRS and YFSETQ. V dropped 4 bases and J dropped 0 bases, with 17 bases sitting between them. The CDR3 bases are TGCGCCAGCAGCCCAGGTATTGGCCTTTCCTCCTACGAGCAGTACTTC. Translating gives CASSPGIGLSSYEQYF. Using reference TRBV5-1 and TRBJ2-7 for the parts outside the CDR3, the full variable domain is KAGVTQTPRYLIKTRGQQVTLSCSPISGHRSVSWYQQTPGQGLQFLFEYFSETQRNKGNFPGRFSGRQFSNSRSEMNVSTLELGDSALYLCASSPGIGLSSYEQYFGPGTRLTVT.

This clone was observed a handful of times. This rearrangement joins TRBV28 to TRBJ1-3, with D perhaps TRBD1 (6 bases). V lost 6 bases, J lost 8 bases, and 11 bases lay in between. The germline V gene encodes CDR1 MDHEN and CDR2 SYDVKM. This CDR3 has 12 amino acids. In DNA form, the CDR3 reads TGTGCCAGCAGCTCACAGGGAGACACCATATATTTT. Protein: CASSSQGDTIYF.

This sequence joins TRBV6-5 and TRBJ1-5; 7 positions match TRBD1. V was pared by 5 bases and J by 4 bases, with 2 bases of the junction left unmatched. The germline V gene has CDR1 MNHEY and CDR2 SVGAGI. The CDR3 loop spans 13 amino acids. CDR3 residues: CASSGTANQPQHF. The CDR3 region has the DNA TGTGCCAGCAGTGGGACAGCTAATCAGCCCCAGCATTTT.

The rearrangement uses TRBV15 and TRBJ2-5, with D perhaps matching TRBD2 (6 bases). Germline CDR1 and CDR2: LNHNV and YYDKDF (reference sequence). There are 15 residues in the CDR3. V lost 1 base and J lost 5, with 14 bases in between. CDR3 in DNA: TGTGCCACCAGCAGAGGGGGACTGGCCGGGGAGACCCAGTACTTC. It yields the protein CATSRGGLAGETQYF.

The genes are TRBV7-2 and TRBJ1-3; a weak D match, TRBD1 (5 bases). From germline, CDR1 is SGHTA and CDR2 FQGNSA. CDR3 length: 15 residues. V dropped 4 bases and J dropped 0 bases, with 10 bases sitting between them. The DNA for the CDR3 is TGTGCCAGCAGCTCGGCGGGGCCCTCTGGAAACACCATATATTTT. This encodes CASSSAGPSGNTIYF.

This clone was observed once. This CDR3 is CASSYSQGSSYEQYF. The CDR3 nucleotides read TGTGCCAGCAGTTACTCGCAGGGTAGCTCCTACGAGCAGTACTTC. The chain is built from TRBV6-5 and TRBJ2-5, with D perhaps TRBD1 (5 bases). The J call may not be correct, given that the DNA end is closer to TRBJ2-7. This CDR3 is 15 amino acids long. CDR1 and CDR2 (germline): MNHEY, SVGAGI.

CDR3 in amino acids: CASSERTGQPQHF. The DNA for the CDR3 is TGTGCCAGCAGTGAACGGACGGGGCAGCCCCAGCATTTT. The genes are TRBV6-1 and TRBJ1-5; D not certain. The ends were cut back, 2 bases at V and 7 bases at J, with 9 bases in the middle. The CDR3 loop spans 13 amino acids. CDR1 is MNHNS, CDR2 SASEGT, per germline.

This clone was seen only a few times. The chain carries TRBV5-8 and TRBJ1-1, with D uncertain. Trimming left V 3 bases short and J 5 bases short, with 11 bases between. The CDR3 extends over 13 amino acids. Germline CDR1 reads SGHTS; CDR2 reads YDEGEE. CDR3 loop: CASSSQQLTEAFF. In nucleotides, the CDR3 is TGTGCCAGCAGCTCCCAACAGCTGACTGAAGCTTTCTTT.

The CDR3 nucleotides read TGTGCCAGCAGCGTCTTGGGGGGTAATAATTCACCCCTCCACTTT. Encoded protein: CASSVLGGNNSPLHF. This sequence joins TRBV11-2 and TRBJ1-6; maybe TRBD1 (5 bases). V gave up 5 bases and J gave up 5 bases, with 13 bases separating them. The germline gives CDR1 SGHAT, CDR2 FQNNGV. The CDR3 extends over 15 amino acids.

The rearrangement joins TRBV7-9 to TRBJ1-1, with a weak D call TRBD1 (6 bases). V was clipped by 3 bases and J by 0 bases, with 17 bases between them. CDR1 and CDR2 from the germline V gene are SEHNR and FQNEAQ (reference sequence). The CDR3 is made up of 17 amino acids. CDR3 residues: CASSLGVTGKLNTEAFF. The CDR3 DNA sequence: TGTGCCAGCAGCTTGGGGGTCACAGGGAAACTGAACACTGAAGCTTTCTTT.

This clone was observed a single time. This chain uses TRBV4-1 with TRBJ1-3, with D maybe TRBD1 (6 bases). This CDR3 contains 16 residues. Germline V gene lookup returns CDR1 MGHRA and CDR2 YSYEKL. Trimming took off 4 bases at V and 4 bases at J, with 17 bases between the two ends. The DNA of the CDR3 is TGCGCCAGCAGCCCGTCCGCGGGGGCGCTAGGAAACACCATATATTTT. Its protein is CASSPSAGALGNTIYF.

The CDR3 loop is CASSERKGRGFNTEAFF. For the CDR3, the DNA is TGTGCCAGCAGTGAAAGAAAGGGGCGGGGGTTTAACACTGAAGCTTTCTTT. The chain has TRBV2 and TRBJ1-1; D is perhaps TRBD1 (5 bases). Trimming shortened V by 2 bases and J by 2 bases, and 18 bases separated the two germline ends. CDR3 length: 17 residues. CDR1 and CDR2 from the germline V gene are SNHLY and FYNNEI.

The rearrangement uses TRBV4-2 and TRBJ2-6, with 8 bases that match TRBD2. CDR3 size: 17 residues. The germline gives CDR1 LGHNA, CDR2 YNFKEQ. The trim removed 4 bases at V and 1 base at J, leaving 6 bases unmatched. This CDR3 reads CASSPRGEESGANVLTF. CDR3 nucleotide sequence: TGTGCCAGCAGCCCGCGGGGGGAGGAGTCTGGGGCCAACGTCCTGACTTTC.

The genes are TRBV2 and TRBJ1-5; 11 bases line up with TRBD1. V trimming: 4 bases; J trimming: 6 bases; junction bases outside the gene matches: 5. CDR3 length: 15 amino acids. From germline, CDR1 is SNHLY and CDR2 FYNNEI. The CDR3 region has the DNA TGTGCCAGCAGTGCTGAAGGGACAGGGGGTCAGCCCCAGCATTTT. Its protein is CASSAEGTGGQPQHF.

This clone has ten or more counts. The chain is built from TRBV11-2 and TRBJ1-2, with TRBD1 as a possible D gene (5 bases). With 5 bases removed from V and 3 bases from J, the gap between germline ends came to 16 bases. This CDR3 has 15 amino acids. CDR1 SGHAT and CDR2 FQNNGV come from the germline V gene. For the CDR3, the DNA is TGTGCCAGCAGCGTAGGGTCAGGGTGGGACTATGGCTACACCTTC. This encodes CASSVGSGWDYGYTF.

This rearrangement joins TRBV4-1 to TRBJ2-2, with 7 bases fitting TRBD2. The CDR3 is made up of 17 amino acids. V was clipped by 4 bases and J by 4 bases; unmatched bases: 12. Germline CDR1 is MGHRA and CDR2 is YSYEKL. The CDR3 bases are TGCGCCAGCAGCCTTGGACTAGTTAGGGGTGGCACCGGGGAGCTGTTTTTT. It codes for CASSLGLVRGGTGELFF.

The chain is built from TRBV7-3 and TRBJ2-7; 7 bases map to TRBD1. The CDR3 spans 13 residues. V shed 5 bases, J shed 4 bases, and the junction held 5 bases outside the gene matches. The germline gives CDR1 SGHTA, CDR2 FQGTGA. The CDR3 loop reads CASSLGTEYEQYF. CDR3 nucleotide sequence: TGTGCCAGCAGCCTCGGGACAGAGTACGAGCAGTACTTC.

The chain couples TRBV27 to TRBJ1-2, with D unclear. The CDR3 has 13 residues. Germline lookup yields CDR1 MNHEY and CDR2 SMNVEV (reference sequence). V lost 0 bases, J lost 3 bases, and 5 bases lay in between. CDR3 protein: CASSLSAHYGYTF. The CDR3 bases are TGTGCCAGCAGTTTATCGGCCCACTATGGCTACACCTTC.

This rearrangement joins TRBV7-9 to TRBJ2-7; TRBD2 aligns across 9 bases. The CDR3 contains 19 residues. Germline trimming cut 5 bases from V and 7 bases from J; bases unmatched to any gene: 24. The germline V gene has CDR1 SEHNR and CDR2 FQNEAQ (reference sequence). CDR3 coding DNA: TGTGCCAGCAGCACGCTTAGCGGGAGCTCGACTTATCCCCGGAGGGAGCAGTACTTC. This translates into CASSTLSGSSTYPRREQYF.

The chain is built from TRBV28 and TRBJ2-1; D not certain. V lost 1 base and J lost 8, with 15 bases in between. CDR3 length: 15 residues. Germline CDR1 reads MDHEN; CDR2 reads SYDVKM. This chain's CDR3 is CASSLFSETNDEQFF. The CDR3 coding sequence is TGTGCCAGCAGTTTATTCAGTGAAACCAATGATGAGCAGTTCTTC.

This clone appeared a few times. The chain has TRBV6-1 and TRBJ2-3; D uncertain. Germline V gives CDR1 MNHNS, CDR2 SASEGT. V lost 1 base, J lost 4 bases, and 12 bases lay in between. The CDR3 is 15 amino acids. In DNA, the CDR3 is TGTGCCAGCAGTGAAGAGACTGGCGGCGCAGATACGCAGTATTTT. Its translation is CASSEETGGADTQYF.

This chain uses TRBV9 with TRBJ1-4, with unresolved D. The germline V and J ends were trimmed by 3 bases and 0 bases, with 12 bases remaining between them. Germline V CDR1 and CDR2: SGDLS, YYNGEE. The CDR3 length is 16 residues. CDR3 region: CASSALSGATNEKLFF. CDR3 DNA: TGTGCCAGCAGCGCCCTGTCAGGTGCAACTAATGAAAAACTGTTTTTT.

The V gene is TRBV6-1, the J gene TRBJ1-4; maybe TRBD1 (6 bases). The CDR3 covers 16 residues. Between the trimmed V and J ends, which lost 0 bases and 5 bases, there was a span of 13 bases. Germline-derived CDR1 and CDR2 are MNHNS and SASEGT. CDR3 region: CASSEALGGGNEKLFF. DNA of the CDR3: TGTGCCAGCAGTGAAGCGTTAGGGGGGGGGAATGAAAAACTGTTTTTT.